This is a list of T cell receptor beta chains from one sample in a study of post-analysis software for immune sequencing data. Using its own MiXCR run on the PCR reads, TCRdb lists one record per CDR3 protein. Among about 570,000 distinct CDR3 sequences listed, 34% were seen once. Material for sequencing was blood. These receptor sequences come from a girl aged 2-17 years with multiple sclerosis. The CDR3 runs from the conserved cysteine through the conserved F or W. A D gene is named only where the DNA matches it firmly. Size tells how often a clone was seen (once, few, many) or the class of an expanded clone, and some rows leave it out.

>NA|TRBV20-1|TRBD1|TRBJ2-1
TGCAGTGCTAGAGAGGCGGGACAGGGGACGAATGAGCAGTTCTTC
CSAREAGQGTNEQFF
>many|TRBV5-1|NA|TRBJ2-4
TGCGCCAGCAGCTTGGACTCGGGGGATGACATTCAGTACTTC
CASSLDSGDDIQYF
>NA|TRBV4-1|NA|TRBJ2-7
TGCGCCAGCAGCCAAGATGATGAGCAGTACTTC
CASSQDDEQYF
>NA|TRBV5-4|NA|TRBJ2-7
TGTGCCAGCAGCTTGGTAATGGCAAACCCGTACGAGCAGTACTTC
CASSLVMANPYEQYF
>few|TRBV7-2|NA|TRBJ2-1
TGTGCCAGCAGCCGTCGTCTCAATGAGCAGTTCTTC
CASSRRLNEQFF
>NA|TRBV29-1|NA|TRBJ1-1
TGCAGCGTCTTGGCGACAGTATTTACCACTGAAGCTTTCTTT
CSVLATVFTTEAFF
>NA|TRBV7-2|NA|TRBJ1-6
TGTGCCAGCAGCCTCGGAGACACAGATAATTCACCCCCCCACTTT
CASSLGDTDNSPPHF
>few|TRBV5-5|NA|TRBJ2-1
TGTGCCAGCAGCCTACCTGACGAACCCAGGGGCTCCTACAATGAGCAGTTCTTC
CASSLPDEPRGSYNEQFF
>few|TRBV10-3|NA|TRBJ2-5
TGTGCCATGAGAGGGACTGCGCAAGAGACCCAGTACTTC
CAMRGTAQETQYF
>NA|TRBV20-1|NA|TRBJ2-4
TGCAGTGCTAAAGGGGAATTGAGAAACATTCAGTACTTC
CSAKGELRNIQYF